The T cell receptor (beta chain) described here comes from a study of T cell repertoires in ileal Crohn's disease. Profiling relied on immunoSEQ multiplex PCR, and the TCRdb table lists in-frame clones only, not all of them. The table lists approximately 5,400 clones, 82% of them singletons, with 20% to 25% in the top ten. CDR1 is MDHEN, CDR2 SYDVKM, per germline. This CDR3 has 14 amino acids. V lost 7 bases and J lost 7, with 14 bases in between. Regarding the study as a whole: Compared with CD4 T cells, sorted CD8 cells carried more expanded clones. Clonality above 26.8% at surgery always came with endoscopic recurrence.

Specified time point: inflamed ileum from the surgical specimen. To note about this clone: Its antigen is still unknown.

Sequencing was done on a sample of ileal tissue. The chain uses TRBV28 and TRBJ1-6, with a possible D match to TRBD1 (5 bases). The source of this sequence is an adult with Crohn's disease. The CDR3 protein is CASKRGGGNSPLHF. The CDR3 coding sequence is TGTGCCAGCAAAAGGGGAGGCGGGAATTCACCCCTCCACTTT.